Listed below are T cell receptor beta chains from one sample, sequenced in a study of shared clonotypes between healthy human individuals. Libraries were prepared by immunoSEQ multiplex PCR; TCRdb keeps only in-frame clonotypes and omits some of them. The table shows 2,500,000 or so clones, with 90% to 95% occurring only once. The sample was naive CD4+ T cells sorted from blood. Receptor source: a man aged 18 to 30 in good health. Both conserved end residues are part of each CDR3.

length,V,CDR3
14,TRBV5-5,CASSPINEGNEQFF
14,TRBV19,CASSIYSNTGELFF
12,TRBV2,CASRTEYNEQFF
13,TRBV5-4,CASSWETSPKQFF
15,TRBV15,CATSRDLTGRNEQYF
13,TRBV10-3,CAISVNEGSAAFF
14,TRBV7-9,CASSSWGVNTEAFF
13,TRBV10-1,CASSEQVQETQYF
17,TRBV7-2,CASSLWGTVSSGNTIYF
19,TRBV7-9,CASSLILRGLAGFTDTQYF
13,TRBV10-3,CAISRDNNYGYTF
15,TRBV6-1,CASSIPGQGYYGYTF
16,TRBV30,CAWSVRLWGQGTEAFF
15,TRBV6-6,CASSYSDPTNEKLFF
13,TRBV18,CASSPSGESPLHF
15,TRBV6-5,CASSNRDSYNSPLHF
12,TRBV29-1,CSAGQGRTEAFF
16,TRBV2,CASSDTHGGGTDTQYF
13,TRBV19,CASSINRGTEAFF
15,TRBV6-5,CASSPEGNSPIGYTF